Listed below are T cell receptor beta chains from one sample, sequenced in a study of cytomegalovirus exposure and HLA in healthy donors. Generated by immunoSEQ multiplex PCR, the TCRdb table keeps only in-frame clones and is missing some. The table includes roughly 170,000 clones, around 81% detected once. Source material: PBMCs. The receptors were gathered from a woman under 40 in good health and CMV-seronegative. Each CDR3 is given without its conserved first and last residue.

AWSPGRGGNQPQH TRBJ1-5 13 TRBV30
AWSKGAYEQY TRBJ2-7 10 TRBV30
ASSQAGGGDTQY TRBJ2-3 12 TRBV6-6
ASRQGNYGYT TRBJ1-2 10 TRBV27
ASSPNNNSPLH TRBJ1-6 11 TRBV7-2
ASSLGTSGMETQY TRBJ2-5 13 TRBV7-9
ASSLEVAGGNEQF TRBJ2-1 13 TRBV28
ASSLALASVRPEQY TRBJ2-7 14 TRBV7-6
ASGLVDRVGEKLF TRBJ1-4 13 TRBV12-5
ASSISPGYEQY TRBJ2-7 11 TRBV5-1
ASSIEAGISYNEQF TRBJ2-1 14 TRBV19
ASRVGTDSGNTIY TRBJ1-3 13 TRBV2
ASSEVPGNNQPQH TRBJ1-5 13 TRBV6-1
ASSPGLAGTYNEQF TRBJ2-1 14 TRBV19
ASSPWDSWNTGELF TRBJ2-2 14 TRBV5-1
ASQGDTYNEQF TRBJ2-1 11 TRBV2
ASSSGQSTGELF TRBJ2-2 12 TRBV5-1
AISGAGTAYGYT TRBJ1-2 12 TRBV10-3
ASSVDQYQETQY TRBJ2-5 12 TRBV9
ASRMTSGWNEQF TRBJ2-1 12 TRBV19
ASSLVWRATGELF TRBJ2-2 13 TRBV7-8
SFRQGDSPLH TRBJ1-6 10 TRBV29-1
ASRVTGSGEQF TRBJ2-1 11 TRBV5-4
ASSQDASRDRGQVQPQH TRBJ1-5 17 TRBV4-1
ASSFQGSNQPQH TRBJ1-5 12 TRBV27
ASSAGTEQY TRBJ2-7 9 TRBV28
SAEGQGSASYEQY TRBJ2-7 13 TRBV29-1
ASSSQSTDTQY TRBJ2-3 11 TRBV19
ASSLWDRPYEQY TRBJ2-7 12 TRBV19
ASSRPPTGFGYT TRBJ1-2 12 TRBV7-2
ASRGGTGVFGYT TRBJ1-2 12 TRBV4-2
ASVLGGAAGELF TRBJ2-2 12 TRBV5-1
ASSLDLAGGTDTQY TRBJ2-3 14 TRBV7-2
ASSPRDEETQY TRBJ2-5 11 TRBV7-3